These 14 T cell receptor beta chains share one sample of origin, sequenced in a study of follicular helper T cells after annual influenza vaccination. Time point indicated: 2014-2015 season, pre-vaccination. The data were produced by immunoSEQ multiplex PCR, yet TCRdb's version contains in-frame clones alone and is incomplete. Among some 13,000 clones, 78% were seen once, and the ten largest hold 0.45%. Sequenced here: CXCR5- memory CD4+ T cells sorted from blood, sampled on the day of influenza vaccination. These receptors all come from an adult who received the influenza vaccine.

The chain employs TRBV14 and TRBJ1-2, with TRBD1 matching over 7 bases. Losses at the gene ends were 4 bases for V and 2 bases for J; bases not matched to a gene: 4. This CDR3 has 14 residues. Germline CDR1 reads SGHDN; CDR2 reads FVKESK. Here the CDR3 reads CASSLRDSNYGYTF. CDR3 nucleotides: TGTGCCAGCAGCCTCCGGGACAGCAACTATGGCTACACCTTC.

This chain uses TRBV6-5 with TRBJ1-1; 10 bases fit TRBD1. The CDR3 length is 13 residues. The trim removed 6 bases at V and 5 bases at J, leaving 3 bases unmatched. Per germline, CDR1 MNHEY and CDR2 SVGAGI. CDR3 in amino acids: CASSRTGGTEAFF. The CDR3 DNA sequence: TGTGCCAGCAGCAGGACAGGGGGAACTGAAGCTTTCTTT.

The rearrangement links TRBV5-1 to TRBJ1-2; the D gene is possibly TRBD1 (6 bases). The V end was cut by 5 bases, the J end by 6 bases, with 20 bases between. The CDR3 is 15 residues long. Germline CDR1 reads SGHRS; CDR2 reads YFSETQ. CDR3 residues: CASRPDVGGGDGYTF. CDR3 in DNA: TGCGCCAGCAGACCCGACGTGGGGGGCGGGGATGGCTACACCTTC.

In nucleotides, the CDR3 is TGCAGTGCGCGAAGGGGTAGTGGCTACACCTTC. This sequence encodes CSARRGSGYTF. The gene calls are TRBV20-1 and TRBJ1-2, with a tentative D call TRBD1 (5 bases). Germline V gene sequence: CDR1 DFQATT, CDR2 SNEGSKA (reference sequence). The germline V and J ends were trimmed by 6 bases and 7 bases, with 12 bases remaining between them. CDR3 size: 11 residues.

This clone was picked up one time. V usage is TRBV20-1 and J usage is TRBJ1-1; D not resolved. Germline CDR1 DFQATT, CDR2 SNEGSKA (reference sequence). The CDR3 loop spans 11 amino acids. V gave up 4 bases and J gave up 2 bases, with 5 bases separating them. The CDR3 DNA reads TGCAGTGCTAAAATCAACACTGAAGCTTTCTTT. Amino acid sequence: CSAKINTEAFF.

Only a few counts were recorded for this clone. The rearrangement uses TRBV11-2 and TRBJ1-2; 8 bases are shared with TRBD1. CDR1 and CDR2 (germline): SGHAT, FQNNGV. The CDR3 length is 16 residues. Trimming cost V 3 bases and J 8 bases; bases outside gene matches: 14. CDR3 region: CASSLSYNRGIGGYTF. CDR3 coding DNA: TGTGCCAGCAGCTTGTCTTACAACAGGGGGATAGGGGGCTACACCTTC. The full variable domain, rest sourced from reference TRBV11-2 and TRBJ1-2, is EAGVAQSPRYKIIEKRQSVAFWCNPISGHATLYWYQQILGQGPKLLIQFQNNGVVDDSQLPKDRFSAERLKGVDSTLKIQPAKLEDSAVYLCASSLSYNRGIGGYTFGSGTRLTVV.

The V gene is TRBV7-8, the J gene TRBJ2-1; D gene unclear. Germline CDR1 SGHVS, CDR2 FQNEAQ. V gave up 5 bases and J gave up 8 bases, with 7 bases separating them. CDR3 length equals 11 residues. The CDR3 protein is CASSRTDEQFF. The CDR3 DNA follows: TGTGCCAGCAGCAGAACCGATGAGCAGTTCTTC. Complete variable domain (other parts from reference TRBV7-8 and TRBJ2-1): GAGVSQSPRYKVAKRGQDVALRCDPISGHVSLFWYQQALGQGPEFLTYFQNEAQLDKSGLPSDRFFAERPEGSVSTLKIQRTQQEDSAVYLCASSRTDEQFFGPGTRLTVL.

Note on this clone: This sample also contains other DNA sequences that code for the same CDR3. The genes are TRBV18 and TRBJ2-7; 9 nucleotides match TRBD2. V shed 6 bases, J shed 2 bases, and the junction held 5 bases outside the gene matches. This CDR3 spans 14 amino acids. In germline, CDR1 is KGHSH, CDR2 LQKENI. Written as DNA, the CDR3 is TGTGCCAGCTCTCCCCTAGCGGGGACCTACGAGCAGTACTTC. This gives the protein CASSPLAGTYEQYF.

The J gene is TRBJ2-5, the V gene TRBV7-9, with D hard to call. The CDR3 has 11 amino acids. Germline assignment: CDR1 SEHNR and CDR2 FQNEAQ (reference sequence). Trimming cost V 6 bases and J 4 bases, with 6 bases left between them. The CDR3 DNA follows: TGTGCCAGCAGTACTCGAGAGACCCAGTACTTC. Its protein is CASSTRETQYF.

This clone was counted once. The chain combines TRBV5-1 with TRBJ1-2, with D unclear. Trimming stripped 0 bases from V and 2 bases from J, with 11 bases between. Looked up from germline, CDR1 is SGHRS and CDR2 is YFSETQ. The CDR3 sequence is 15 residues long. CDR3: CASSLDSAGNYGYTF. In nucleotides, the CDR3 is TGCGCCAGCAGCTTGGATTCAGCGGGAAACTATGGCTACACCTTC. Filled out from reference TRBV5-1 and TRBJ1-2, the complete variable domain reads KAGVTQTPRYLIKTRGQQVTLSCSPISGHRSVSWYQQTPGQGLQFLFEYFSETQRNKGNFPGRFSGRQFSNSRSEMNVSTLELGDSALYLCASSLDSAGNYGYTFGSGTRLTVV.

This chain connects TRBV4-3 to TRBJ1-2; D remains unclear. V was cut by 1 base and J by 7 bases, with 13 bases left in between. The CDR3 totals 14 residues. CDR1 and CDR2 from the germline V gene are LGHNA and YSLEER. CDR3: CASSQGQLYGGYTF. CDR3 in DNA: TGCGCCAGCAGCCAAGGGCAGCTCTATGGTGGCTACACCTTC.

The chain is built from TRBV5-6 and TRBJ1-3; 9 nucleotides line up with TRBD1. The CDR3 has 15 residues. After removal of 0 bases from V and 7 bases from J, the junction contained 5 bases not matched to a gene. The germline gives CDR1 SGHDT, CDR2 YYEEEE. CDR3 protein: CASSLVGQGRNTIYF. CDR3 DNA sequence: TGTGCCAGCAGCTTGGTCGGACAGGGGAGGAACACCATATATTTT.

The V gene is TRBV19, the J gene TRBJ2-4; the D is unclear. Germline V gene sequence: CDR1 LNHDA, CDR2 SQIVND (reference sequence). Trimming pared 5 bases from V and 0 bases from J, leaving 14 bases between. CDR3 size: 16 residues. CDR3 DNA sequence: TGTGCCAGTAGTCGGGTGTTAAACTTAGCCAAAAACATTCAGTACTTC. Its translation is CASSRVLNLAKNIQYF. Based on the CDR3 plus reference TRBV19 and TRBJ2-4, the full variable domain is DGGITQSPKYLFRKEGQNVTLSCEQNLNHDAMYWYRQDPGQGLRLIYYSQIVNDFQKGDIAEGYSVSREKKESFPLTVTSAQKNPTAFYLCASSRVLNLAKNIQYFGAGTRLSVL.

The chain employs TRBV4-2 and TRBJ2-6; possible D gene TRBD1, 5 bases. V was clipped by 4 bases and J by 8 bases, with 12 bases between them. The CDR3 runs to 14 residues. Germline assignment: CDR1 LGHNA and CDR2 YNFKEQ. The CDR3 region is CASSPGWTSNVLTF. In nucleotides, the CDR3 is TGTGCCAGCAGCCCAGGGTGGACGTCCAACGTCCTGACTTTC.